The 29 T cell receptor beta chains below were found in one sample sequenced in a study of cytomegalovirus exposure and HLA in healthy donors. Assay: immunoSEQ multiplex PCR; the TCRdb copy retains only in-frame clones and omits some. The sample yields 250,000 to 350,000 clones, about 90% seen once. Input material: PBMCs. Receptors originate from a woman aged 25 to 45 in good health and CMV-seropositive.

This rearrangement joins TRBV6-1 to TRBJ1-3; D perhaps matches TRBD1 (6 bases). Germline values: CDR1 MNHNS, CDR2 SASEGT. Trimming pared 4 bases from V and 0 bases from J, leaving 19 bases between. CDR3 length: 18 residues. The CDR3 spells CASSAQLTGTSSGNTIYF. In nucleotides, the CDR3 is TGTGCCAGCAGTGCTCAGCTCACAGGGACTAGCTCTGGAAACACCATATATTTT.

The V call is TRBV6-5, the J call TRBJ2-7; D gene unclear. The CDR3 extends over 11 amino acids. V lost 4 bases and J 9 bases, leaving 10 bases between the germline ends. Germline lookup yields CDR1 MNHEY and CDR2 SVGAGI. CDR3 protein: CASSSLSGQYF. In DNA, the CDR3 is TGTGCCAGCAGTTCCCTTTCGGGGCAGTACTTC.

This chain joins TRBV6-5 and TRBJ1-1; D gene uncertain. Germline V lookup: CDR1 MNHEY, CDR2 SVGAGI. The CDR3 covers 13 residues. V shed 2 bases and J shed 4 bases, with 8 bases lying between them. The CDR3 region has the DNA TGTGCCAGCAGTTACAGGGTTCGCACTGAAGCTTTCTTT. This gives the protein CASSYRVRTEAFF.

This clone was seen a single time. The V gene is TRBV4-2, the J gene TRBJ1-5; tentative D call: TRBD1 (6 bases). This CDR3 has 19 amino acids. The germline V gene has CDR1 LGHNA and CDR2 YNFKEQ. The V gene lost 1 base and the J gene lost 0 bases, with 19 bases spanning the gap. The CDR3 is CASSQGYRAQQYSNQPQHF. CDR3 nucleotide sequence: TGTGCCAGCAGCCAAGGTTACAGGGCTCAGCAATATAGCAATCAGCCCCAGCATTTT.

The chain carries TRBV9 and TRBJ1-6; D is uncertain. This CDR3 has 11 residues. Deletions cut 3 bases from V and 8 bases from J, with 3 bases between. CDR1 is SGDLS and CDR2 is YYNGEE in the germline V gene. CDR3 DNA: TGTGCCAGCAGCGGCGATTCACCCCTCCACTTT. It yields the protein CASSGDSPLHF.

V usage is TRBV7-8 and J usage is TRBJ1-5, with 7 nucleotides matching TRBD1. V was clipped by 4 bases and J by 2 bases; unmatched bases: 5. Germline V gives CDR1 SGHVS, CDR2 FQNEAQ. The CDR3 consists of 15 residues. Written as DNA, the CDR3 is TGTGCCAGCAGCTCGGACAGGTCTCGCAATCAGCCCCAGCATTTT. Protein: CASSSDRSRNQPQHF.

The CDR3 is CASRNPSGLVYEQYF. As DNA, the CDR3 is TGTGCCAGCAGGAACCCGTCGGGGCTGGTCTACGAGCAGTACTTC. The V call is TRBV28, the J call TRBJ2-7; D possibly uses TRBD1 or TRBD2 (5 bases each). The CDR3 is made up of 15 amino acids. The germline V and J ends were trimmed by 6 bases and 3 bases, with 18 bases remaining between them. Germline V gives CDR1 MDHEN, CDR2 SYDVKM.

The V call is TRBV19, the J call TRBJ2-7, with unresolved D. The CDR3 is 12 residues long. Deletions cut 1 base from V and 6 bases from J, with 7 bases between. Looked up from germline, CDR1 is LNHDA and CDR2 is SQIVND (reference sequence). CDR3 sequence reads: CASSIGESEQYF. For the CDR3, the DNA is TGTGCCAGTAGTATAGGGGAATCCGAGCAGTACTTC.

V gene TRBV7-2 combines with J gene TRBJ1-2; tentatively, D is TRBD1 (6 bases). CDR1 is SGHTA and CDR2 is FQGNSA in the germline V gene. V was clipped by 5 bases and J by 7 bases, with 17 bases between them. The CDR3 is 14 amino acids. DNA for the CDR3: TGTGCCAGCAGCCCAGGGGCCTCCTCTGGTGGCTACACCTTC. Translating it yields CASSPGASSGGYTF. Together with reference TRBV7-2 and TRBJ1-2, the CDR3 gives the full variable domain: GAGVSQSPSNKVTEKGKDVELRCDPISGHTALYWYRQSLGQGLEFLIYFQGNSAPDKSGLPSDRFSAERTGGSVSTLTIQRTQQEDSAVYLCASSPGASSGGYTFGSGTRLTVV.

J is TRBJ2-7 and V is TRBV10-3, with 12 bases fitting TRBD1. This CDR3 comprises 16 residues. V lost 4 bases and J lost 0; bases outside the gene matches: 4. Germline values: CDR1 ENHRY, CDR2 SYGVKD. The CDR3 is CAISARDRGHSYEQYF. DNA of the CDR3: TGTGCCATCAGTGCCCGGGACAGGGGGCACTCCTACGAGCAGTACTTC.

The chain is built from TRBV5-1 and TRBJ2-7, with D possibly matching TRBD2 (5 bases). Germline V CDR1 and CDR2: SGHRS, YFSETQ. The CDR3 has 16 residues. With 6 bases removed from V and 1 base from J, the gap between germline ends came to 20 bases. The chain's CDR3 is CASKTSTGWSSYEQYF. CDR3 bases: TGCGCCAGCAAAACTAGTACGGGGTGGTCGTCCTACGAGCAGTACTTC.

This chain joins TRBV6-1 and TRBJ2-5; D may match TRBD1 or TRBD2 (6 bases each). Germline CDR1 is MNHNS and CDR2 is SASEGT. There are 14 residues in the CDR3. V was cut by 3 bases and J by 4 bases, with 12 bases left in between. In DNA form, the CDR3 reads TGTGCCAGCAGTGAGTTCAGGGGAGGAGAGACCCAGTACTTC. Protein product: CASSEFRGGETQYF.

For the CDR3, the DNA is TGTGCCAGCAGCGTATCTTCGGGGGGGTCTCTGACAGGGGTCAACGGGGAGACCCAGTACTTC. It specifies CASSVSSGGSLTGVNGETQYF. The V and J genes are TRBV9 and TRBJ2-5, with D possibly called TRBD1 or TRBD2 (8 bases each). Trimming stripped 1 base from V and 5 bases from J, with 33 bases between. The CDR3 sequence is 21 residues long. Germline V lookup: CDR1 SGDLS, CDR2 YYNGEE.

The chain employs TRBV6-1 and TRBJ1-2; unclear D gene. Trimming stripped 1 base from V and 3 bases from J, with 15 bases between. The CDR3 is made up of 16 amino acids. Germline-derived CDR1 and CDR2 are MNHNS and SASEGT. The DNA for the CDR3 is TGTGCCAGCAGTGAAGATGAATCAGGACGCCACTATGGCTACACCTTC. It specifies CASSEDESGRHYGYTF.

The V call is TRBV7-8, the J call TRBJ2-7, with 7 positions matching TRBD1. Germline values: CDR1 SGHVS, CDR2 FQNEAQ. The CDR3 is 14 residues long. Unmatched junction bases numbered 6, after V lost 4 bases and J lost 3 bases. CDR3 region: CASSSTGRLYEQYF. Here the CDR3 DNA reads TGTGCCAGCAGCTCGACAGGGCGCCTCTACGAGCAGTACTTC.

J is TRBJ1-4 and V is TRBV18, with D hard to call. Germline assignment: CDR1 KGHSH and CDR2 LQKENI. The CDR3 runs to 15 residues. Trimming cost V 4 bases and J 0 bases, with 9 bases left between them. The CDR3 sequence is CASSLAAATNEKLFF. The CDR3 bases are TGTGCCAGCTCACTCGCGGCTGCAACTAATGAAAAACTGTTTTTT. Using reference TRBV18 and TRBJ1-4 for the parts outside the CDR3, the full variable domain is NAGVMQNPRHLVRRRGQEARLRCSPMKGHSHVYWYRQLPEEGLKFMVYLQKENIIDESGMPKERFSAEFPKEGPSILRIQQVVRGDSAAYFCASSLAAATNEKLFFGSGTQLSVL.

The rearrangement joins TRBV14 to TRBJ2-1; 7 positions match TRBD1. The V gene end was trimmed by 4 bases and the J gene end by 2 bases; junction bases not matched to a gene: 5. The germline V gene encodes CDR1 SGHDN and CDR2 FVKESK. This CDR3 region has 15 residues. CDR3 residues: CASSPHRGTYNEQFF. Written as DNA, the CDR3 is TGTGCCAGCAGCCCGCACAGGGGAACCTACAATGAGCAGTTCTTC. Full variable domain (missing parts from reference TRBV14 and TRBJ2-1): EAGVTQFPSHSVIEKGQTVTLRCDPISGHDNLYWYRRVMGKEIKFLLHFVKESKQDESGMPNNRFLAERTGGTYSTLKVQPAELEDSGVYFCASSPHRGTYNEQFFGPGTRLTVL.

The rearrangement joins TRBV5-1 to TRBJ2-2, with D hard to call. Germline V gene lookup returns CDR1 SGHRS and CDR2 YFSETQ. Trimming took off 5 bases at V and 6 bases at J, with 11 bases between the two ends. The CDR3 is made up of 13 amino acids. CDR3 in DNA: TGCGCCAGCAGGGTCATGGGGTCCGGGGAGCTGTTTTTT. Translation gives CASRVMGSGELFF.

This chain uses TRBV7-9 with TRBJ2-6; D remains unclear. Trimming took off 5 bases at V and 0 bases at J, with 8 bases between the two ends. CDR3 length equals 15 residues. Germline V gene sequence: CDR1 SEHNR, CDR2 FQNEAQ (reference sequence). The CDR3, as DNA: TGTGCCAGCAGCACAAGTAGCTCTGGGGCCAACGTCCTGACTTTC. This codes for CASSTSSSGANVLTF.

Only a few counts were recorded for this clone. This sample includes further DNA sequences coding for the same CDR3. The rearrangement links TRBV7-9 to TRBJ2-3; D call uncertain. CDR1 is SEHNR, CDR2 FQNEAQ, per germline (reference sequence). Trimming stripped 5 bases from V and 3 bases from J, with 3 bases between. There are 11 residues in the CDR3. This CDR3 reads CASSQTDTQYF. The CDR3 nucleotides read TGTGCCAGCAGCCAAACAGATACGCAGTATTTT. The variable domain in full, completed from reference TRBV7-9 and TRBJ2-3, reads DTGVSQNPRHKITKRGQNVTFRCDPISEHNRLYWYRQTLGQGPEFLTYFQNEAQLEKSRLLSDRFSAERPKGSFSTLEIQRTEQGDSAMYLCASSQTDTQYFGPGTRLTVL.

V gene TRBV2 combines with J gene TRBJ1-4, with D unclear. The germline V and J ends were trimmed by 6 bases and 5 bases, with 16 bases remaining between them. Germline V gives CDR1 SNHLY, CDR2 FYNNEI. The CDR3 extends over 15 amino acids. The CDR3 is CASRDRGLINEKLFF. CDR3 sequence (DNA): TGTGCCAGCAGGGACCGAGGATTAATCAATGAAAAACTGTTTTTT.

J is TRBJ2-2 and V is TRBV30; D call uncertain. Germline V gene sequence: CDR1 GTSNPN, CDR2 SVGIG (reference sequence). Trimming took 0 bases from V and 1 from J, leaving 6 bases between them. The CDR3 extends over 14 amino acids. CDR3 in amino acids: CAWSVPRNTGELFF. Here the CDR3 DNA reads TGTGCCTGGAGTGTACCCAGGAACACCGGGGAGCTGTTTTTT.

This sequence joins TRBV5-6 and TRBJ1-5, with a possible D match to TRBD1 (6 bases). The length of the CDR3 is 14 residues. The germline V gene encodes CDR1 SGHDT and CDR2 YYEEEE. Deletions cut 4 bases from V and 3 bases from J, with 11 bases between. CDR3 sequence: CASSRGQSNQPQHF. DNA for the CDR3: TGTGCCAGCAGCCGGGGACAATCCAATCAGCCCCAGCATTTT. Variable domain in full (rest from reference TRBV5-6 and TRBJ1-5): DAGVTQSPTHLIKTRGQQVTLRCSPKSGHDTVSWYQQALGQGPQFIFQYYEEEERQRGNFPDRFSGHQFPNYSSELNVNALLLGDSALYLCASSRGQSNQPQHFGDGTRLSIL.

Concerning this clone: Other DNA sequences within the sample encode an identical CDR3. The V call is TRBV9, the J call TRBJ2-1; D is ambiguous. CDR3 length: 15 amino acids. The germline CDR1 and CDR2 sequences are SGDLS and YYNGEE. V lost 4 bases to trimming and J lost 0 bases, with 11 bases between them. The DNA for the CDR3 is TGTGCCAGCAGCCCGAGGCAGAGCTCCTACAATGAGCAGTTCTTC. It yields the protein CASSPRQSSYNEQFF.

This chain links TRBV27 with TRBJ2-1; unclear D gene. The CDR3 contains 12 residues. Germline-derived CDR1 and CDR2 are MNHEY and SMNVEV (reference sequence). V lost 6 bases, J lost 8 bases, and 11 bases lay in between. In nucleotides, the CDR3 is TGTGCCAGCAGAGCCCCCGGCGATGAGCAGTTCTTC. Protein product: CASRAPGDEQFF.

V is TRBV20-1 and J is TRBJ2-7, with no clear D. Trimming removed 1 base from V and 6 bases from J, with 7 bases in between. The CDR3 is 11 residues long. Germline lookup yields CDR1 DFQATT and CDR2 SNEGSKA (reference sequence). The CDR3 sequence: CSARGPLEQYF. The CDR3 DNA follows: TGCAGTGCTAGAGGGCCCCTCGAGCAGTACTTC.

The chain has TRBV29-1 and TRBJ2-1, with 11 nucleotides matching TRBD1. With V trimmed by 3 bases and J by 9 bases, 7 bases remained unmatched. This CDR3 spans 14 amino acids. CDR1 SQVTM and CDR2 ANQGSEA come from the germline V gene. The CDR3 reads CSVEGGTGGSEQFF. DNA of the CDR3: TGCAGCGTTGAGGGCGGGACAGGGGGATCTGAGCAGTTCTTC.

The V and J genes are TRBV4-3 and TRBJ1-1; a possible D gene is TRBD1 (5 bases). The germline V gene has CDR1 LGHNA and CDR2 YSLEER. The CDR3 spans 16 residues. The V end lost 2 bases, the J end lost 0 bases, and 13 bases lay between the germline ends. Written as DNA, the CDR3 is TGCGCCAGCAGCCAATCCTCCCGGACATTGAACACTGAAGCTTTCTTT. Amino acid sequence: CASSQSSRTLNTEAFF.

This chain connects TRBV28 to TRBJ1-5; 8 bases match TRBD1. J gave up 3 bases and V 6 bases, and 13 bases lay outside the gene matches. The CDR3 is 17 residues long. The V gene's germline CDR1 is MDHEN and CDR2 SYDVKM. The CDR3 is CASSEPPGQVNNQPQHF. As DNA, the CDR3 is TGTGCCAGCAGCGAACCCCCGGGACAGGTTAACAATCAGCCCCAGCATTTT.